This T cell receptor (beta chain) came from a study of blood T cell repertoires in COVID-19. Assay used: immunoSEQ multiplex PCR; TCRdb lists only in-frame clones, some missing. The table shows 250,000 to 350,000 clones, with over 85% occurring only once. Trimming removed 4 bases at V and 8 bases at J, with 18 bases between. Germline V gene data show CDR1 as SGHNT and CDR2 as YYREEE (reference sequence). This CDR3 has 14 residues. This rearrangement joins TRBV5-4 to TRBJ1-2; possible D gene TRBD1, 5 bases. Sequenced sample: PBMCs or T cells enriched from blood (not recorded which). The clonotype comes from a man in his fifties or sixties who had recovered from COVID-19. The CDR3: CASSHNVKGRGYTF. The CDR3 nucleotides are TGTGCCAGCAGCCACAACGTTAAGGGGAGGGGCTACACCTTC.